The T cell receptor beta chain described here comes from a study of T cell changes during pregnancy in multiple sclerosis. TCRdb keeps only in-frame clones here, not all; method: immunoSEQ multiplex PCR. This sample has 42,000 or so clones; almost 95% occur once, and the top ten carry approximately 8.7%. Germline CDR1 is SGHKS and CDR2 is YYEKEE (reference sequence). The CDR3 has 18 residues. Trimming removed 4 bases from V and 2 bases from J; junction bases left unmatched: 15. The receptor was isolated from a female donor with multiple sclerosis, enrolled in a pregnancy study. The source was CD8+ T cells from peripheral blood mononuclear cells, collected in the third trimester of pregnancy. The genes are TRBV5-5 and TRBJ2-7, with 10 nucleotides matching TRBD2. CDR3: CASSPSGGLAGVTYEQYF. In DNA, the CDR3 is TGTGCCAGCAGCCCCTCGGGTGGGCTAGCGGGGGTAACCTACGAGCAGTACTTC.